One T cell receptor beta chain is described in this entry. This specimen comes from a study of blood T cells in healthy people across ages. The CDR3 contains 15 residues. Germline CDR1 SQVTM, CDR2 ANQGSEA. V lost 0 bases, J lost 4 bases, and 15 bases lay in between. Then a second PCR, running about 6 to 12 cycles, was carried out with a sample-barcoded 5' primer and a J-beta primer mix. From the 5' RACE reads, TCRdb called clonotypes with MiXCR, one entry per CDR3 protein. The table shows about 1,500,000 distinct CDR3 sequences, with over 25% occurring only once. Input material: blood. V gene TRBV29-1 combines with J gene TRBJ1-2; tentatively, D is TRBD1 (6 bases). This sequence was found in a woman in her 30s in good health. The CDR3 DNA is TGCAGCGTTGAAGATGGGCGGGGAGGGGGCTATGGCTACACCTTC. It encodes CSVEDGRGGGYGYTF. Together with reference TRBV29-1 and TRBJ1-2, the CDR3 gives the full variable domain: SAVISQKPSRDICQRGTSLTIQCQVDSQVTMMFWYRQQPGQSLTLIATANQGSEATYESGFVIDKFPISRPNLTFSTLTVSNMSPEDSSIYLCSVEDGRGGGYGYTFGSGTRLTVV.